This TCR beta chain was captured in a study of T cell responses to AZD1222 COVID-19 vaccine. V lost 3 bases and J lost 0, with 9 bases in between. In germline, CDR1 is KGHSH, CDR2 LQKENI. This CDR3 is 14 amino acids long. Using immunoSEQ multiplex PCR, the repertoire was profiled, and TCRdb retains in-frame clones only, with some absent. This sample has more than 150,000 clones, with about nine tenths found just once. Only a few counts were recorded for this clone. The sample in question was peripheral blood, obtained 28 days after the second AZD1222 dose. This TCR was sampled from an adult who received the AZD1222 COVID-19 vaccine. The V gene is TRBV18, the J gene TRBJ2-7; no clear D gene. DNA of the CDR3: TGTGCCAGCTCACCTTCCCAGGACTCCTACGAGCAGTACTTC. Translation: CASSPSQDSYEQYF.